Following are 8 T cell receptor beta chains from one sample sequenced in a study of PD-L1 blockade in urothelial cancer. Method: immunoSEQ multiplex PCR; TCRdb's copy keeps in-frame clones and lacks some. This table holds 85,000 to 90,000 clones, roughly nine tenths found once. Here the sequenced sample was PBMCs, taken around atezolizumab (anti-PD-L1) treatment. The receptors originated from a man in his 60s with urothelial cancer.

The gene calls are TRBV28 and TRBJ1-2; D is perhaps TRBD1 (6 bases). The CDR3 length is 15 residues. Germline V gene sequence: CDR1 MDHEN, CDR2 SYDVKM. With 2 bases removed from V and 7 bases from J, the gap between germline ends came to 17 bases. The CDR3 sequence: CASSLARDTVGGYTF. Written as DNA, the CDR3 is TGTGCCAGCAGTTTAGCTAGGGACACCGTGGGTGGCTACACCTTC.

The rearrangement uses TRBV19 and TRBJ2-1; D is unclear. The V gene lost 4 bases and the J gene lost 7 bases, with 8 bases spanning the gap. The length of the CDR3 is 12 residues. Germline V gives CDR1 LNHDA, CDR2 SQIVND (reference sequence). Written as DNA, the CDR3 is TGTGCCAGTAGTACCACTCTAAATGAGCAGTTCTTC. It translates to CASSTTLNEQFF. Based on the CDR3 plus reference TRBV19 and TRBJ2-1, the full variable domain is DGGITQSPKYLFRKEGQNVTLSCEQNLNHDAMYWYRQDPGQGLRLIYYSQIVNDFQKGDIAEGYSVSREKKESFPLTVTSAQKNPTAFYLCASSTTLNEQFFGPGTRLTVL.

This clone was seen only once. The chain employs TRBV18 and TRBJ2-5; 8 bases map to TRBD2. V shed 4 bases and J 1 base; nucleotides not matched to a gene: 5. In germline, CDR1 is KGHSH, CDR2 LQKENI. The CDR3 loop spans 15 amino acids. As DNA, the CDR3 is TGTGCCAGCTCACGAAATAGCGGGGTCCAAGAGACCCAGTACTTC. Translating it yields CASSRNSGVQETQYF.

This clone is a singleton in its sample. V and J are TRBV28 and TRBJ2-7, with D uncertain. The V end lost 1 base, the J end lost 2 bases, and 6 bases lay between the germline ends. The CDR3 is 13 amino acids. The germline V gene has CDR1 MDHEN and CDR2 SYDVKM. This chain's CDR3 is CASSLFNTYEQYF. DNA of the CDR3: TGTGCCAGCAGTTTATTTAACACCTACGAGCAGTACTTC.

The V and J genes are TRBV6-1 and TRBJ2-3; 7 bases line up with TRBD2. CDR1 is MNHNS, CDR2 SASEGT, per germline. V shed 3 bases and J 4 bases; nucleotides not matched to a gene: 1. This CDR3 has 13 amino acids. In DNA form, the CDR3 reads TGTGCCAGCAGTGATGGGGGGGCAGATACGCAGTATTTT. It translates to CASSDGGADTQYF.

The chain employs TRBV5-4 and TRBJ2-3, with TRBD2 identical over 7 bases. CDR3 size: 15 residues. Per the germline V gene, CDR1 is SGHNT and CDR2 is YYREEE (reference sequence). J lost 6 bases, V lost 4 bases, and 11 bases had no gene match. CDR3 DNA: TGTGCCAGCAGCCTGGGTGGCGGGGGAGGGGATACGCAGTATTTT. Its translation is CASSLGGGGGDTQYF.

The chain joins TRBV19 to TRBJ1-4; 8 bases fit TRBD1. CDR1 is LNHDA, CDR2 SQIVND, per germline (reference sequence). The CDR3 loop spans 17 amino acids. V shed 1 base, J shed 7 bases, and the junction held 11 bases outside the gene matches. CDR3 bases: TGTGCCAGTAGTATAGCGCCCGGGACAGGCATCGGTGAAAAACTGTTTTTT. Protein sequence: CASSIAPGTGIGEKLFF.

The chain couples TRBV28 to TRBJ1-5; the D gene is possibly TRBD1 (6 bases). Trimming removed 6 bases at V and 6 bases at J, with 15 bases between. The CDR3 runs 14 residues. Germline V gene data show CDR1 as MDHEN and CDR2 as SYDVKM. CDR3 coding DNA: TGTGCCAGCAGCCACAACAGGGAGAGTCAGCCCCAGCATTTT. Amino acid sequence: CASSHNRESQPQHF. Filled out from reference TRBV28 and TRBJ1-5, the complete variable domain reads DVKVTQSSRYLVKRTGEKVFLECVQDMDHENMFWYRQDPGLGLRLIYFSYDVKMKEKGDIPEGYSVSREKKERFSLILESASTNQTSMYLCASSHNRESQPQHFGDGTRLSIL.